Reported below is one T cell receptor beta chain. Some clones are missing from TCRdb's copy, which holds only in-frame ones; the method was immunoSEQ multiplex PCR. The sample holds about 110,000 clones, approximately 90% seen once. The sample belongs to a study of control samples from healthy donors and cancer patients. CDR3 length equals 14 residues. V was trimmed by 9 bases and J by 7 bases, leaving 18 bases between them. The germline CDR1 and CDR2 sequences are KGHDR and SFDVKD. The chain links TRBV24-1 to TRBJ2-1; D gene unclear. The receptor comes from a woman in her forties or fifties in good health. The sequencing input was blood. This chain's CDR3 is CATRNAKGLNEQFF. The CDR3 DNA reads TGTGCCACCCGCAATGCGAAGGGCCTGAATGAGCAGTTCTTC.